The 24 T cell receptor beta chains below were found in one sample sequenced in a study of cytomegalovirus exposure and HLA in healthy donors. The PCR used 60 Vbeta and 13 Jbeta primers. The repertoire was sequenced with immunoSEQ multiplex PCR; TCRdb's copy has only in-frame clones and lacks some. The sample comprises roughly 180,000 clones, over 70% of which are singletons, and around 3.4% rests with the top ten. Input material: PBMCs. The receptor set was obtained from a woman aged 55-69 years in good health and CMV-seropositive.

The chain recombines TRBV6-4 with TRBJ2-5; 9 bases agree with TRBD1. The DNA end is a closer match to TRBJ2-7, so the J assignment may be wrong. Germline CDR1 MRHNA, CDR2 SNTAGT. The CDR3 has 17 residues. The CDR3 is CASSDWGQGFGSYEQYF. The CDR3, as DNA: TGTGCCAGCAGTGACTGGGGACAGGGTTTTGGTAGCTACGAGCAGTACTTC.

The V and J genes are TRBV29-1 and TRBJ1-5; D uncertain. The CDR3 totals 14 residues. V was shortened by 4 bases and J by 0 bases, with 10 bases between the two germline ends. CDR1 and CDR2 from the germline V gene are SQVTM and ANQGSEA. The CDR3 loop reads CSVVEGTSNQPQHF. The CDR3 DNA sequence: TGCAGCGTTGTGGAGGGTACTAGCAATCAGCCCCAGCATTTT.

The chain links TRBV18 to TRBJ2-3, with D unclear. This CDR3 is 11 amino acids long. Trimming removed 5 bases from V and 4 bases from J, with 4 bases in between. Germline V CDR1 and CDR2: KGHSH, LQKENI. The CDR3 loop reads CASSESDTQYF. CDR3 in DNA: TGTGCCAGCTCAGAGTCAGATACGCAGTATTTT.

This chain connects TRBV7-9 to TRBJ2-2, with D possibly being TRBD2 (5 bases). With 2 bases removed from V and 6 bases from J, the gap between germline ends came to 19 bases. CDR3 size: 17 residues. In germline, CDR1 is SEHNR, CDR2 FQNEAQ (reference sequence). The CDR3 loop is CASSLLQRLTVAGELFF. In DNA form, the CDR3 reads TGTGCCAGCAGCTTATTACAGCGGTTAACAGTGGCCGGGGAGCTGTTTTTT.

This chain links TRBV6-4 with TRBJ2-3, with TRBD1 matching 9 bases. The CDR3 consists of 18 residues. The V gene end was trimmed by 5 bases and the J gene end by 2 bases; junction bases not matched to a gene: 14. Per germline, CDR1 MRHNA and CDR2 SNTAGT. The CDR3, as DNA: TGTGCCAGCAGTCGATTGGGACAGGGTCCCTCCTTCACAGATACGCAGTATTTT. It codes for CASSRLGQGPSFTDTQYF.

V usage is TRBV5-1 and J usage is TRBJ2-3; 11 nucleotides align to TRBD2. The germline gives CDR1 SGHRS, CDR2 YFSETQ. This CDR3 is 14 amino acids long. Trimming at V came to 4 bases and at J to 7 bases, leaving 5 bases not matched to a gene. The CDR3 bases are TGCGCCAGCAGCCGTAGCGGGGGGGCTAATACGCAGTATTTT. Protein product: CASSRSGGANTQYF. Combining the CDR3 with reference TRBV5-1 and TRBJ2-3 gives the whole variable domain KAGVTQTPRYLIKTRGQQVTLSCSPISGHRSVSWYQQTPGQGLQFLFEYFSETQRNKGNFPGRFSGRQFSNSRSEMNVSTLELGDSALYLCASSRSGGANTQYFGPGTRLTVL.

The chain couples TRBV28 to TRBJ2-1, with 9 bases fitting TRBD1. V trimming: 5 bases; J trimming: 2 bases; junction bases outside the gene matches: 10. CDR3 length equals 17 residues. Germline CDR1 is MDHEN and CDR2 is SYDVKM. The CDR3 region has the DNA TGTGCCAGCAGTACTACAGGGGGCGCGAGGGCCTACAATGAGCAGTTCTTC. Protein product: CASSTTGGARAYNEQFF.

The chain uses TRBV18 and TRBJ2-3; D uncertain. The V gene lost 3 bases and the J gene lost 3 bases, with 16 bases spanning the gap. The CDR3 extends over 16 amino acids. CDR1 is KGHSH and CDR2 is LQKENI in the germline V gene. The CDR3 region is CASSPLSGTGTDTQYF. Written as DNA, the CDR3 is TGTGCCAGCTCACCTTTGAGTGGTACGGGTACAGATACGCAGTATTTT.

In its sample, this clone was seen a few times. At one boundary the junction diverges from the germline segment, which might be a read error. CDR3 in amino acids: CASSIVSHPGANGLTF. CDR3 bases: TGTGCCAGTAGTATAGTCTCTCACCCTGGGGCCAACGGCCTGACTTTC. V is TRBV19 and J is TRBJ2-6; D might be TRBD1 (5 bases). Germline V gene lookup returns CDR1 LNHDA and CDR2 SQIVND (reference sequence). This CDR3 has 16 residues.

V is TRBV27 and J is TRBJ1-4; 9 positions agree with TRBD1. Germline CDR1 MNHEY, CDR2 SMNVEV (reference sequence). V shed 5 bases and J 8 bases; nucleotides not matched to a gene: 3. CDR3 size: 13 residues. CDR3 nucleotides: TGTGCCAGCAGTCGGGACAGGGCCGAAAAACTGTTTTTT. This translates into CASSRDRAEKLFF.

This chain connects TRBV6-6 to TRBJ2-7, with 9 bases lining up with TRBD1. CDR3 size: 16 residues. Germline V gene sequence: CDR1 MNHNY, CDR2 SVGAGI (reference sequence). Unmatched junction bases numbered 8, after V lost 2 bases and J lost 3 bases. The CDR3 DNA reads as TGTGCCAGCAGTTACCCACAGGGGGCGGTCCTCTACGAGCAGTACTTC. It yields the protein CASSYPQGAVLYEQYF.

This clone was seen a single time. The chain is built from TRBV25-1 and TRBJ1-6; the match to TRBD1 covers 10 bases. Germline V gene lookup returns CDR1 MGHDK and CDR2 SYGVNS. V lost 3 bases and J lost 4; bases outside the gene matches: 3. The CDR3 totals 16 residues. The DNA for the CDR3 is TGTGCCAGCAGTGACTCGGACAGGGGGTATAATTCACCCCTCCACTTT. Amino acids: CASSDSDRGYNSPLHF.

This clone showed up just once. The J gene is TRBJ1-5, the V gene TRBV29-1, with 7 bases identical to TRBD1. Germline CDR1 is SQVTM and CDR2 is ANQGSEA. This CDR3 has 13 residues. J gave up 4 bases and V 5 bases, and 5 bases lay outside the gene matches. CDR3: CSVSGTDNQPQHF. The CDR3 coding sequence is TGCAGCGTTTCTGGGACAGATAATCAGCCCCAGCATTTT.

The chain recombines TRBV29-1 with TRBJ2-5; 10 bases map to TRBD1. The V and J ends lost 6 bases and 5 bases, in that order; junction bases with no gene match: 6. The germline V gene has CDR1 SQVTM and CDR2 ANQGSEA. The CDR3 loop spans 13 amino acids. The CDR3 DNA reads TGCAGCGTGGGACAGGGGAGGCGGGAGACCCAGTACTTC. Its translation: CSVGQGRRETQYF.

This clone was picked up a small number of times. In DNA, the CDR3 is TGTGCCAGCAGTTTAGTTGGGGAGCGCTATGGCTACACCTTC. It encodes CASSLVGERYGYTF. The chain has TRBV28 and TRBJ1-2; no clear D gene. Germline loops: CDR1 MDHEN, CDR2 SYDVKM. The CDR3 is made up of 14 amino acids. Trimming took 2 bases from V and 4 from J, leaving 11 bases between them.

The chain has TRBV2 and TRBJ2-1; 10 bases are a match to TRBD2. The V and J ends lost 5 bases and 6 bases, in that order; junction bases with no gene match: 13. Germline V gives CDR1 SNHLY, CDR2 FYNNEI. The length of the CDR3 is 17 residues. The CDR3 DNA reads as TGTGCCAGCAGTTCATTCTCGGGAGCGGGGGGGCCCAATGAGCAGTTCTTC. It translates to CASSSFSGAGGPNEQFF.

V and J are TRBV30 and TRBJ1-2, with 7 bases fitting TRBD1. Germline-derived CDR1 and CDR2 are GTSNPN and SVGIG (reference sequence). CDR3 length: 14 amino acids. CDR3 amino acids: CAGEGGTANYGYTF. The CDR3 region has the DNA TGTGCTGGTGAAGGCGGGACAGCTAACTATGGCTACACCTTC.

The chain couples TRBV7-8 to TRBJ2-7; TRBD1 is a possible D gene (5 bases). V was trimmed by 1 base and J by 4 bases, leaving 14 bases between them. This CDR3 comprises 15 residues. Germline-derived CDR1 and CDR2 are SGHVS and FQNEAQ. The CDR3 loop reads CASSLVGRADYEQYF. The CDR3 DNA sequence: TGTGCCAGCAGCTTAGTCGGCAGGGCCGATTACGAGCAGTACTTC.

The chain has TRBV7-2 and TRBJ1-3; no definite D call. The V gene lost 6 bases and the J gene lost 4 bases, with 25 bases spanning the gap. The CDR3 loop spans 18 amino acids. CDR1 and CDR2 from the germline V gene are SGHTA and FQGNSA. DNA of the CDR3: TGTGCCAGCAGTAACAACCAGGTCTTACGCCCAGCCGGAAACACCATATATTTT. Its protein product is CASSNNQVLRPAGNTIYF.

The J gene is TRBJ2-1, the V gene TRBV28; unclear D gene. This CDR3 contains 11 residues. V was trimmed by 6 bases and J by 4 bases, leaving 4 bases between them. Germline V gene sequence: CDR1 MDHEN, CDR2 SYDVKM. This chain's CDR3 is CASSLYNEQFF. DNA for the CDR3: TGTGCCAGCAGCCTTTACAATGAGCAGTTCTTC. Using reference TRBV28 and TRBJ2-1 for the parts outside the CDR3, the full variable domain is DVKVTQSSRYLVKRTGEKVFLECVQDMDHENMFWYRQDPGLGLRLIYFSYDVKMKEKGDIPEGYSVSREKKERFSLILESASTNQTSMYLCASSLYNEQFFGPGTRLTVL.

This clone was seen only once. At one end, the junction sequence differs from germline, possibly due to a read error. The genes are TRBV30 and TRBJ2-7; no reliable D call. CDR3 length: 11 amino acids. Germline CDR1 and CDR2: GTSNPN and SVGIG (reference sequence). The CDR3 nucleotides read TGTGCCTGGAGTGTAGGCGGTACTCCTTTTTTC. Translating gives CAWSVGGTPFF.

This chain joins TRBV30 and TRBJ2-3; 9 bases line up with TRBD2. The germline V gene encodes CDR1 GTSNPN and CDR2 SVGIG (reference sequence). The CDR3 contains 16 residues. The V and J ends lost 0 bases and 6 bases, in that order; junction bases with no gene match: 10. CDR3 nucleotide sequence: TGTGCCTGGAGTGTACAGGCGGGGGGGCCGACTGATACGCAGTATTTT. Translation: CAWSVQAGGPTDTQYF.

Note on this clone: A read error may produce the germline difference seen at one junction end. The chain carries TRBV19 and TRBJ2-6; TRBD1 is a possible D gene (5 bases). Germline CDR1 LNHDA, CDR2 SQIVND (reference sequence). The CDR3 runs to 18 residues. The CDR3 here is CASSPRQGTISGANGLTF. For the CDR3, the DNA is TGTGCCAGTAGTCCCCGCCAGGGTACGATCTCTGGGGCCAACGGCCTGACTTTC.

The gene calls are TRBV2 and TRBJ1-4; 8 nucleotides agree with TRBD1. Germline lookup yields CDR1 SNHLY and CDR2 FYNNEI. The CDR3 loop spans 13 amino acids. The trim removed 8 bases at V and 5 bases at J, leaving 4 bases unmatched. CDR3 sequence (DNA): TGTGCCAGCGGACAGGGTCCCAATGAAAAACTGTTTTTT. This sequence encodes CASGQGPNEKLFF.